This TCR beta chain was recovered during a study of T-cell reconstitution after alpha-beta-depleted transplantation in children. This clonotype came up many times. Its antigen is as yet unknown. Preparing the TCRbeta library involved the use of unique molecular identifiers. TCRdb fed the PCR reads into MiXCR, producing one record per CDR3 protein. Seen here are 200,000 or so distinct CDR3 sequences, roughly 6.3% observed once, and the top ten hold just over 4.5%. General observations from the study: Alpha-beta T cells about two months after transplant reportedly derived from several hundred expanded graft clones. At day 60, the high TCRbeta diversity found in some patients originated from recipient T cells and thymic progenitors that had survived. It was newly produced T cells that mostly accounted for T-cell counts and diversity one year after transplant.

The CDR3 is 14 residues long. Between the trimmed V and J ends, which lost 6 bases and 4 bases, there was a span of 13 bases. The chain has TRBV12-3 or TRBV12-4 and TRBJ1-3; maybe TRBD1 (5 bases). The clonotype comes from a girl under three years old with combined immunodeficiency, due to receive a stem cell transplant. Source: PBMCs, taken before TCRalphabeta/CD19-depleted stem cell transplant. CDR3 nucleotide sequence: TGTGCCAGCAGCAGGACATTGATCGGAAACACCATATATTTT. As protein: CASSRTLIGNTIYF.